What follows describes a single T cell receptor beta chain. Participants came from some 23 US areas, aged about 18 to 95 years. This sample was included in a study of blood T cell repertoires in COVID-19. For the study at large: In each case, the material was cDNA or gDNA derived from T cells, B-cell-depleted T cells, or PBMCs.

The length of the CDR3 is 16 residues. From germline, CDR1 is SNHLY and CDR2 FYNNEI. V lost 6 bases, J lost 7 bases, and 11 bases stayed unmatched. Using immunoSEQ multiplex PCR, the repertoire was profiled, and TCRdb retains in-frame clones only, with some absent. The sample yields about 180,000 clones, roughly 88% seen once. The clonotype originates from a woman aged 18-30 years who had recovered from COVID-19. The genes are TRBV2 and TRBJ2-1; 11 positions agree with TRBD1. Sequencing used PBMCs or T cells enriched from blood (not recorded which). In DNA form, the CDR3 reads TGTGCCAGCAGCGACTTTACCGGGACAGGGGGGAATGAGCAGTTCTTC. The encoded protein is CASSDFTGTGGNEQFF. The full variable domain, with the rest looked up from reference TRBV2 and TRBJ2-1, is EPEVTQTPSHQVTQMGQEVILRCVPISNHLYFYWYRQILGQKVEFLVSFYNNEISEKSEIFDDQFSVERPDGSNFTLKIRSTKLEDSAMYFCASSDFTGTGGNEQFFGPGTRLTVL.